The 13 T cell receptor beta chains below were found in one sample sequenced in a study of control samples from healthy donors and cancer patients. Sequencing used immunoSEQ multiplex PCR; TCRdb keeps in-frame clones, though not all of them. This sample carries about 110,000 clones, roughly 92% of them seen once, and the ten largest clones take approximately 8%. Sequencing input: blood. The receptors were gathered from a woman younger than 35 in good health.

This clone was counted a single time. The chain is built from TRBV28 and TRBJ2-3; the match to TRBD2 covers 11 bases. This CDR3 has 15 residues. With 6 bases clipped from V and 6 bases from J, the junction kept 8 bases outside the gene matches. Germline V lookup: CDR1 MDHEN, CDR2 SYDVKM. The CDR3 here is CASRDIAGGRDTQYF. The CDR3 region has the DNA TGTGCCAGCAGGGACATAGCGGGAGGGAGGGATACGCAGTATTTT. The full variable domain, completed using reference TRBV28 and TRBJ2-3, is DVKVTQSSRYLVKRTGEKVFLECVQDMDHENMFWYRQDPGLGLRLIYFSYDVKMKEKGDIPEGYSVSREKKERFSLILESASTNQTSMYLCASRDIAGGRDTQYFGPGTRLTVL.

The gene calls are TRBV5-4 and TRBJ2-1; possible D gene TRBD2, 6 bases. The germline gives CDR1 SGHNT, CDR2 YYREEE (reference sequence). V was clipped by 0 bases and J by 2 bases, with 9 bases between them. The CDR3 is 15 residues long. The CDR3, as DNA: TGTGCCAGCAGCTTGGCCCGGGGGACCTACAATGAGCAGTTCTTC. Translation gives CASSLARGTYNEQFF. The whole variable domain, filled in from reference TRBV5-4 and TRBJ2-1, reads ETGVTQSPTHLIKTRGQQVTLRCSSQSGHNTVSWYQQALGQGPQFIFQYYREEENGRGNFPPRFSGLQFPNYSSELNVNALELDDSALYLCASSLARGTYNEQFFGPGTRLTVL.

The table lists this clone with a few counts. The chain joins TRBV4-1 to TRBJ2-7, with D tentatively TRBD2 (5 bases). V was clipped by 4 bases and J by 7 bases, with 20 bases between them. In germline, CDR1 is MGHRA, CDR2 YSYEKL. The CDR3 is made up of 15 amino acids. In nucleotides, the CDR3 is TGCGCCAGCAGCCCCGATGGCAGAGGGATGGGAGAGCAGTACTTC. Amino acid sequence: CASSPDGRGMGEQYF.

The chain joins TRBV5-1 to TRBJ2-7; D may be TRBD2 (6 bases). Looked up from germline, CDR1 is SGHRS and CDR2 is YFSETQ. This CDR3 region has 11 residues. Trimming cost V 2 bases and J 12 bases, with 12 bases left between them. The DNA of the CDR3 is TGCGCCAGCAGCTTTGGGGGGAGGACGTACTTC. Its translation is CASSFGGRTYF.

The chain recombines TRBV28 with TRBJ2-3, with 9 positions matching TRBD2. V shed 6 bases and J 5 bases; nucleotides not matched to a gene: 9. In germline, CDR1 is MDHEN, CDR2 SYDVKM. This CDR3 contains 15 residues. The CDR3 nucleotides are TGTGCCAGCAGCCCCGGGACTAGCATGGGAGATACGCAGTATTTT. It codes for CASSPGTSMGDTQYF.

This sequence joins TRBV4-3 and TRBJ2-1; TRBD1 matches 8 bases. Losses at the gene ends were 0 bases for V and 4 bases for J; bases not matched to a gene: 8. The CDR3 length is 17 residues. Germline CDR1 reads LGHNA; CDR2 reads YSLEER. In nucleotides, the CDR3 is TGCGCCAGCAGCCAAGATGTTTCAGGGGGCGGTTACAATGAGCAGTTCTTC. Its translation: CASSQDVSGGGYNEQFF.

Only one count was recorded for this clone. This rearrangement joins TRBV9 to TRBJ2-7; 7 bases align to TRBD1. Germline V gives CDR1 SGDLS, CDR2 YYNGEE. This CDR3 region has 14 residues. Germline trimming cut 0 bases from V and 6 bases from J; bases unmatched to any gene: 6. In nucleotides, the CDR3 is TGTGCCAGCAGCGTAGGAGACAGGGTTGGCGAGCAGTACTTC. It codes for CASSVGDRVGEQYF. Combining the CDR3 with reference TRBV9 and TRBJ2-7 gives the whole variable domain DSGVTQTPKHLITATGQRVTLRCSPRSGDLSVYWYQQSLDQGLQFLIQYYNGEERAKGNILERFSAQQFPDLHSELNLSSLELGDSALYFCASSVGDRVGEQYFGPGTRLTVT.

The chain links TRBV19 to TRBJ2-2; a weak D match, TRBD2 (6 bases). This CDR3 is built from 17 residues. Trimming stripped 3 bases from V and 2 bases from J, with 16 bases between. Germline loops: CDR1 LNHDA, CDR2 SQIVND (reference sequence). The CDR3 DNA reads TGTGCCAGTAGTATCCGACTAGACTCTCTAAACACCGGGGAGCTGTTTTTT. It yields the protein CASSIRLDSLNTGELFF.

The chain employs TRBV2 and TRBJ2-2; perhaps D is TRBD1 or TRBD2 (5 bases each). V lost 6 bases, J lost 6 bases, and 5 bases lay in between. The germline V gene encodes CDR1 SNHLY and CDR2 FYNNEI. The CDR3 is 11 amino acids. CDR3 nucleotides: TGTGCCAGCAGGGGGGCCGGGGAGCTGTTTTTT. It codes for CASRGAGELFF.

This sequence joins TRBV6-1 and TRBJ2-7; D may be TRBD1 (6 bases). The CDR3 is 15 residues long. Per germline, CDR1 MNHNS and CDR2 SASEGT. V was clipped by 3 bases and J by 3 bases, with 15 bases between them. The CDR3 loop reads CASSDQVPGVYEQYF. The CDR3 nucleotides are TGTGCCAGCAGTGACCAAGTTCCAGGGGTCTACGAGCAGTACTTC.

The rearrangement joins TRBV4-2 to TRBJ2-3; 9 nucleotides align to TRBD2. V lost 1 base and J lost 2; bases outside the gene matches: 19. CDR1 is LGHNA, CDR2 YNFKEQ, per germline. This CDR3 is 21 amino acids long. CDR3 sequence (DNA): TGTGCCAGCAGCCAAGGGATAGGACTAGCGACCTCGATTGTCCTCACAGATACGCAGTATTTT. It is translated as CASSQGIGLATSIVLTDTQYF.

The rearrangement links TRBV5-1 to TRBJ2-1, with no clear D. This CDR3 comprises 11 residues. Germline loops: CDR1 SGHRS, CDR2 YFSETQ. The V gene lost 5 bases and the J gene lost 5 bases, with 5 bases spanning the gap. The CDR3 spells CASSRNNEQFF. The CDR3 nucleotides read TGCGCCAGCAGTAGGAACAATGAGCAGTTCTTC.

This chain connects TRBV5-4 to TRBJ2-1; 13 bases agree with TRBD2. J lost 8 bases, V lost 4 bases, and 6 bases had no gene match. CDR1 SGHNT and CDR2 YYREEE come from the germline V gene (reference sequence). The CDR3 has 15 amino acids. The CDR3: CASSHGTSGTYEQFF. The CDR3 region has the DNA TGTGCCAGCAGCCACGGGACTAGCGGGACCTATGAGCAGTTCTTC.